A single sample is the source of the 5 T cell receptor beta chains below, sequenced in a study of neurological immune-mediated disorders (dated by TCRdb to between 2018 and 2020). The protocol used for the library was 5' RACE. TCRdb names Illumina HiSeq 2500 as the instrument used. TCRdb reprocessed the public reads (quality trimming at Q25 with fastp, clone calling with MiXCR) and kept in-frame beta chains. Rows matching on CDR3 protein sequence are summarized as one entry with the most common DNA and genes. The sample table lists approximately 85,000 distinct CDR3 sequences, about 13% of them with a count of one. Of the sample, approximately 5% is held by the ten largest clones. The label giving this sample's time point can be read as: longitudinal time-point 2. Sequencing was done on a sample of PBMCs. Every receptor here comes from a female donor with HTLV-1-associated myelopathy (HAM/TSP).

The rearrangement links TRBV5-1 to TRBJ2-1; a possible D gene is TRBD1 (5 bases). Germline V gene sequence: CDR1 SGHRS, CDR2 YFSETQ. CDR3 length equals 14 residues. V was pared by 4 bases and J by 6 bases, with 14 bases between. CDR3 bases: TGCGCCAGCAGCCCAACGACAGCGATCAATGAGCAGTTCTTC. This encodes CASSPTTAINEQFF.

In its sample, this clonotype was seen a few times. The chain is built from TRBV29-1 and TRBJ2-3; 8 bases align to TRBD1. V dropped 5 bases and J dropped 9; count of bases not matched to a gene: 4. This CDR3 contains 11 residues. Germline CDR1 and CDR2: SQVTM and ANQGSEA. As DNA, the CDR3 is TGCAGCGTTAAGGACAGGGCCACGCAGTATTTT. It is translated as CSVKDRATQYF.

The J gene is TRBJ2-7, the V gene TRBV10-3; no firm D call. The germline V gene has CDR1 ENHRY and CDR2 SYGVKD. This CDR3 has 15 residues. V was trimmed by 4 bases and J by 5 bases, leaving 18 bases between them. The chain's CDR3 is CAISGRAVDGDEQYF. Written as DNA, the CDR3 is TGTGCCATCAGTGGCCGGGCTGTCGACGGTGACGAGCAGTACTTC.

This clonotype was found once. This chain connects TRBV27 to TRBJ2-2; D perhaps matches TRBD2 (5 bases). The CDR3 is 16 residues long. V lost 2 bases and J 3 bases, leaving 13 bases between the germline ends. Germline V gene lookup returns CDR1 MNHEY and CDR2 SMNVEV (reference sequence). The CDR3 DNA follows: TGTGCCAGCAGTTTAAAGATCGGAGGTTACACCGGGGAGCTGTTTTTT. Protein: CASSLKIGGYTGELFF.

In its sample, this clonotype was seen many times. The chain carries TRBV20-1 and TRBJ2-5; the D gene is possibly TRBD2 (6 bases). The CDR3 is 15 amino acids. Looked up from germline, CDR1 is DFQATT and CDR2 is SNEGSKA (reference sequence). Trimming took off 5 bases at V and 5 bases at J, with 21 bases between the two ends. This chain's CDR3 is CSAGRVPVRGETQYF. CDR3 sequence (DNA): TGCAGTGCTGGCCGGGTTCCCGTTCGGGGGGAGACCCAGTACTTC.